This entry features one T cell receptor (beta chain) sequence. What it recognizes is unknown. This entry is derived from a study of T-cell memory formation after mild COVID-19. Overall study results and limits: Cross-reactive memory seemingly joined, as some responding clones were found in pre-infection memory. A balance of CD4 and CD8 characterized clones contracting day 15 to 85, whereas later expanders leaned CD4+.

This CDR3 comprises 16 residues. Trimming removed 0 bases at V and 4 bases at J, with 12 bases between. Germline CDR1 reads MNHEY; CDR2 reads SVGEGT. 5'RACE with constant-segment primers yielded barcoded, UMI-tagged TCR alpha and TCR beta cDNA libraries. Each CDR3 protein is one row after TCRdb ran MiXCR on the 5' RACE reads. Of approximately 340,000 distinct CDR3 sequences listed, approximately 12% were seen once; the top ten hold around 21%. The material sequenced was PBMCs or a T cell subset sorted from them (not recorded which). V and J are TRBV6-2 or TRBV6-3 and TRBJ2-2, with D maybe TRBD1 (6 bases). This receptor was identified in a man younger than 30 who had mild COVID-19 (a few samples of this study predate the infection). Cell type and time point are not known. CDR3 coding DNA: TGTGCCAGCAGTTACTCGAGGGGGTCCGGCACCGGGGAGCTGTTTTTT. It specifies CASSYSRGSGTGELFF.